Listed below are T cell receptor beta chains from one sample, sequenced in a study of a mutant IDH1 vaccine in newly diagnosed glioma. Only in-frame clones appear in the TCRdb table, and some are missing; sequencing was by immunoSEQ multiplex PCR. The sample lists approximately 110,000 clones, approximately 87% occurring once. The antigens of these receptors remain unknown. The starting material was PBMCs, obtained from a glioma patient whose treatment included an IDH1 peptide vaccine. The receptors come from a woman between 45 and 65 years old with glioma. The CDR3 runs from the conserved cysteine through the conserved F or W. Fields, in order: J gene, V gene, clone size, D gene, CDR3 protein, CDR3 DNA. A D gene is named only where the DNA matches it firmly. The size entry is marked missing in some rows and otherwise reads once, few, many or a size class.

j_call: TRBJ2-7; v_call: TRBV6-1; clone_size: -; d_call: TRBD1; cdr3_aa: CAIGRQGPYEQYF; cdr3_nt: TGTGCCATCGGTAGACAGGGCCCCTACGAGCAGTACTTC
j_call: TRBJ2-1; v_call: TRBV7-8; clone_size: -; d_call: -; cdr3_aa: CASSLAVRIGSSYNEQFF; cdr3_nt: TGTGCCAGCAGCTTAGCAGTCCGAATCGGCAGCTCCTACAATGAGCAGTTCTTC
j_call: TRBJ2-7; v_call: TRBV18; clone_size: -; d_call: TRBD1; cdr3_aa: CASSGFIRDSSPYEQYF; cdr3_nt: TGTGCCAGCTCGGGCTTTATCCGGGACAGCAGTCCCTACGAGCAGTACTTC
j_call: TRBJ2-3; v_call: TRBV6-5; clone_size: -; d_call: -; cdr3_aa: CASSYADTDTQYF; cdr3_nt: TGTGCCAGCAGTTACGCGGACACAGATACGCAGTATTTT
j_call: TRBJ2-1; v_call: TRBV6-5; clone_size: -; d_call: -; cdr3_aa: CASSYSRLLIHEQFF; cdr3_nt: TGTGCCAGCAGTTACTCGCGACTTCTAATACATGAGCAGTTCTTC
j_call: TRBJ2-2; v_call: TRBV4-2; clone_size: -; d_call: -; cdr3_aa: CASSDPLGTGRLTGELFF; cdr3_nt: TGTGCCAGCAGCGACCCACTAGGCACGGGGCGATTGACCGGGGAGCTGTTTTTT
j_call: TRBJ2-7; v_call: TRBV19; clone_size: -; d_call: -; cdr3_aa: CASSTTGGDSYEQYF; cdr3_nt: TGTGCCAGTAGTACCACAGGCGGGGACTCCTACGAGCAGTACTTC
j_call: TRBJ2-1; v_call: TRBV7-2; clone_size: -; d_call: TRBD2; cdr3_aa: CASSFPGLGSYNEQFF; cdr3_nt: TGTGCCAGCAGCTTTCCGGGACTAGGGTCCTACAATGAGCAGTTCTTC
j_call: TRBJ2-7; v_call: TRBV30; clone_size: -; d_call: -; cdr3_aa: CAWSVLGAQQYF; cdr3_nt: TGTGCCTGGAGTGTACTGGGGGCCCAGCAGTACTTC
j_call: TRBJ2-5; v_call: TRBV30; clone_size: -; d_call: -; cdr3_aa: CAWSIGGETQYF; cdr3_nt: TGTGCCTGGAGTATAGGGGGGGAGACCCAGTACTTC
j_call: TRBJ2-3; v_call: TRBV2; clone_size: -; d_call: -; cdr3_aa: CASSNRDKAFAGTDTQYF; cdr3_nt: TGTGCCAGCAGTAACCGGGACAAAGCGTTTGCAGGCACAGATACGCAGTATTTT
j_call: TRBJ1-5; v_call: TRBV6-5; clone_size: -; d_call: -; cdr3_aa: CASSYSRGDQPQHF; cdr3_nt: TGTGCCAGCAGTTACTCCCGGGGGGATCAGCCCCAGCATTTT
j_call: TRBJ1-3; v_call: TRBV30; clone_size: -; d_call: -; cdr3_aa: CAWSYRERGNTIYF; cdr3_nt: TGTGCCTGGAGTTACAGAGAACGGGGAAACACCATATATTTT
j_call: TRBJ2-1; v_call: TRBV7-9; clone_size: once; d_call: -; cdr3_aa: CASSLASSAYNEQFF; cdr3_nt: TGTGCCAGCAGCTTAGCAAGTAGCGCGTACAATGAGCAGTTCTTC
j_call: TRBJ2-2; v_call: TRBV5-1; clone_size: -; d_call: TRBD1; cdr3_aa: CASSRDRLNTGELFF; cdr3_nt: TGCGCCAGCAGCCGGGACAGGCTGAACACCGGGGAGCTGTTTTTT
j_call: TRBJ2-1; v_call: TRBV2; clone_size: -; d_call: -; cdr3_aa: CASTAGAGPYNEQFF; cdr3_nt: TGTGCCAGCACCGCAGGGGCGGGGCCCTACAATGAGCAGTTCTTC
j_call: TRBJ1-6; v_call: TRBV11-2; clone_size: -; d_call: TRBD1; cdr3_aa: CASSSDRAYNSPLHF; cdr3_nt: TGTGCCAGCAGCTCGGACAGGGCCTATAATTCACCCCTCCACTTT
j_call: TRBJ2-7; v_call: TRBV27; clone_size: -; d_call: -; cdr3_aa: CASSLEGRGPSYEQYF; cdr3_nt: TGTGCCAGCAGTTTAGAGGGGCGGGGCCCTTCCTACGAGCAGTACTTC
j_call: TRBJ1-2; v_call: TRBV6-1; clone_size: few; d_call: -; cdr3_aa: CASLANYGYTF; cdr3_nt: TGTGCCAGCCTAGCTAACTATGGCTACACCTTC
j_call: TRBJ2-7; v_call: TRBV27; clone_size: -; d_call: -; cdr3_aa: CASSPRGPTYEQYF; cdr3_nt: TGTGCCAGCAGTCCCCGGGGTCCGACCTACGAGCAGTACTTC